This T cell receptor (beta chain) stems from a study of blood T cells in healthy people across ages. General study points: Estimated diversity that came from one million T cells was considered an underestimate.

As for this clonotype: Its antigen is unidentified.

Through a sample-barcoded 5' primer and a J-beta primer mix, a second PCR was run for about 6 to 11 cycles. TCRdb passed the 5' RACE reads through MiXCR, listing each CDR3 protein once. The sample contains some 850,000 distinct CDR3 sequences, roughly 26% of which appear only once. The CDR3 sequence is 10 residues long. Per the germline V gene, CDR1 is SGHRS and CDR2 is YFSETQ. Trimming stripped 5 bases from V and 7 bases from J, with 6 bases between. This sample also belongs to another study, concerning T cells of mothers and their children. From that paper: Over 9.5 million TCR beta CDR3 reads were obtained from each mother, and approximately 3 million from each child. No clones detected were persistent microchimeric T cell clones.

This sequence joins TRBV5-1 and TRBJ1-1; no clear D gene. The TCR originated in a boy younger than 18 in good health. The sample comprised blood. CDR3 in amino acids: CASRVREAFF. CDR3 in DNA: TGCGCCAGCAGAGTGCGTGAAGCTTTCTTT.